This TCR beta chain was identified in a study of cytomegalovirus exposure and HLA in healthy donors. In germline, CDR1 is SNHLY, CDR2 FYNNEI. This CDR3 comprises 12 residues. PCR involved 60 Vbeta and 13 Jbeta primers. Repertoires were generated with immunoSEQ multiplex PCR, while TCRdb's copy carries only in-frame clones and drops some. The sample shows 100,000 to 150,000 clones, 80% of them seen only once. The rearrangement links TRBV2 to TRBJ1-4; D is unresolved. The clonotype originates from a middle-aged man in good health and CMV-seronegative. Input material: PBMCs. The CDR3 nucleotides are TGTGTGGGCGCCCAGAGTGGGGAAAAACTGTTTTTT. Translation: CVGAQSGEKLFF. Filled out from reference TRBV2 and TRBJ1-4, the complete variable domain reads EPEVTQTPSHQVTQMGQEVILRCVPISNHLYFYWYRQILGQKVEFLVSFYNNEISEKSEIFDDQFSVERPDGSNFTLKIRSTKLEDSAMYFCVGAQSGEKLFFGSGTQLSVL.